These 20 T cell receptor beta chains came from one sample sequenced in a study of T cell repertoires in cytomegalovirus infection. The antigens of these receptors remain unknown. TCRdb itself ran the reads through MiXCR, one entry per CDR3 protein. The sample consists of roughly 500,000 distinct CDR3 sequences, more than 40% of them appearing once. This material consisted of cultured PBMCs, taken from culture after CMV antigen stimulation. The receptor source for this set is a human donor in good health (CMV status not recorded). Some clones in this sample may be carry-over from other donors' samples.

This clonotype was observed a handful of times. The chain employs TRBV11-2 and TRBJ1-3, with TRBD1 identical over 7 bases. This CDR3 comprises 18 residues. Per the germline V gene, CDR1 is SGHAT and CDR2 is FQNNGV. The trim removed 4 bases at V and 0 bases at J, leaving 12 bases unmatched. The CDR3 sequence is CASSSTWGQSSSGNTIYF. The CDR3 coding sequence is TGTGCCAGCAGCTCCACATGGGGACAGTCGAGCTCTGGAAACACCATATATTTT.

In this sample, this clonotype turned up a few times. V gene TRBV7-2 combines with J gene TRBJ2-7; a weak D match, TRBD2 (7 bases). Deletions cut 5 bases from V and 6 bases from J, with 20 bases between. CDR1 and CDR2 (germline): SGHTA, FQGNSA. This CDR3 is built from 15 residues. The CDR3 loop reads CASSPLRGGVGEQYF. CDR3 nucleotide sequence: TGTGCCAGCAGCCCCCTAAGAGGGGGGGTTGGCGAGCAGTACTTC.

This clonotype turned up a few times. The chain uses TRBV7-8 and TRBJ2-7; 8 bases fit TRBD1. Trimming cost V 3 bases and J 6 bases; bases outside gene matches: 4. The germline V gene has CDR1 SGHVS and CDR2 FQNEAQ. The CDR3 runs to 13 residues. The CDR3 is CASSLDRALEQYF. CDR3 nucleotides: TGTGCCAGCAGCTTGGACAGGGCTCTCGAGCAGTACTTC. Together with reference TRBV7-8 and TRBJ2-7, the CDR3 gives the full variable domain: GAGVSQSPRYKVAKRGQDVALRCDPISGHVSLFWYQQALGQGPEFLTYFQNEAQLDKSGLPSDRFFAERPEGSVSTLKIQRTQQEDSAVYLCASSLDRALEQYFGPGTRLTVT.

The chain couples TRBV7-2 to TRBJ1-6, with D uncertain. The V gene lost 1 base and the J gene lost 5 bases, with 12 bases spanning the gap. This CDR3 has 16 residues. The V gene's germline CDR1 is SGHTA and CDR2 FQGNSA. CDR3 DNA: TGTGCCAGCAGCTTAGTTGCTCGGCAGGATAATTCACCCCTCCACTTT. This codes for CASSLVARQDNSPLHF.

V and J are TRBV27 and TRBJ1-6, with D unclear. The CDR3 runs to 17 residues. CDR1 and CDR2 from the germline V gene are MNHEY and SMNVEV (reference sequence). Trimming removed 8 bases from V and 4 bases from J, with 21 bases in between. The CDR3 DNA sequence: TGTGCCAGCTCCCCACTGGCCGGTGGGGTATATAATTCACCCCTCCACTTT. Encoded protein: CASSPLAGGVYNSPLHF.

The table lists this clonotype with a few counts. This rearrangement joins TRBV7-6 to TRBJ2-7; possibly TRBD1 or TRBD2 for D (5 bases each). The CDR3 has 14 amino acids. The germline gives CDR1 SGHVS, CDR2 FNYEAQ. Trimming left V 4 bases short and J 3 bases short, with 13 bases between. The CDR3 here is CASSSSGAGYEQYF. The CDR3 nucleotides read TGTGCCAGCAGCTCCTCCGGGGCCGGCTACGAGCAGTACTTC.

This clonotype was picked up a small number of times. J is TRBJ2-2 and V is TRBV25-1, with 7 bases aligning to TRBD2. The CDR3 sequence is 17 residues long. V trimming: 1 base; J trimming: 0 bases; junction bases outside the gene matches: 5. The germline V gene encodes CDR1 MGHDK and CDR2 SYGVNS. CDR3 DNA sequence: TGTGCCAGCAGTGAATTCTACGGGGGGACGAACACCGGGGAGCTGTTTTTT. It codes for CASSEFYGGTNTGELFF.

The chain is built from TRBV6-1 and TRBJ2-7; 11 bases are a match to TRBD2. The CDR3 is 14 amino acids. CDR1 and CDR2 from the germline V gene are MNHNS and SASEGT. Trimming took 9 bases from V and 2 from J; bases not matched to a gene: 6. The CDR3 coding sequence is TGTGCCAGTACCGGGACTAGCGGACCCTACGAGCAGTACTTC. As protein: CASTGTSGPYEQYF.

The chain couples TRBV9 to TRBJ2-5, with D unclear. With 2 bases removed from V and 9 bases from J, the gap between germline ends came to 20 bases. CDR1 and CDR2 (germline): SGDLS, YYNGEE. The CDR3 covers 15 residues. Here the CDR3 reads CASSVSSAEPVPQYF. DNA for the CDR3: TGTGCCAGCAGCGTCTCCAGCGCGGAGCCGGTCCCCCAGTACTTC.

This clonotype was counted a few times. CDR3 sequence: CASSLGPTPIGQKEAFF. CDR3 sequence (DNA): TGTGCCAGCAGCTTAGGCCCCACCCCGATAGGACAGAAAGAAGCTTTCTTT. The chain couples TRBV7-8 to TRBJ1-1, with a weak D call TRBD1 (6 bases). Trimming removed 1 base from V and 8 bases from J, with 23 bases in between. The CDR3 covers 17 residues. Germline V gives CDR1 SGHVS, CDR2 FQNEAQ.

On this clonotype itself: The junction differs from germline at one of its ends, possibly a read error. The CDR3 here is CSARDWTKQYF. The CDR3 region has the DNA TGCAGTGCGAGAGACTGGACAAAGCAGTACTTC. The genes are TRBV20-1 and TRBJ2-7; D perhaps matches TRBD1 (5 bases). CDR3 length equals 11 residues. Germline-derived CDR1 and CDR2 are DFQATT and SNEGSKA (reference sequence).

This clonotype has more than one count but fewer than ten. The J gene is TRBJ2-2, the V gene TRBV6-2 or TRBV6-3, with a possible D match to TRBD2 (6 bases). Deletions cut 4 bases from V and 5 bases from J, with 14 bases between. The germline V gene encodes CDR1 MNHEY and CDR2 SVGEGT. The CDR3 loop spans 15 amino acids. CDR3 in amino acids: CASSSWGRRTGELFF. The DNA of the CDR3 is TGTGCCAGCAGTTCTTGGGGGAGGAGGACCGGGGAGCTGTTTTTT.

The chain links TRBV5-6 to TRBJ2-7; 9 nucleotides line up with TRBD1. This CDR3 is 15 amino acids long. The V and J ends lost 3 bases and 0 bases, in that order; junction bases with no gene match: 4. CDR1 is SGHDT and CDR2 is YYEEEE in the germline V gene. CDR3 protein: CASSSWGQGSYEQYF. CDR3 nucleotide sequence: TGTGCCAGCAGCTCCTGGGGACAGGGCTCCTACGAGCAGTACTTC.

This clonotype was counted a few times. V usage is TRBV11-2 and J usage is TRBJ2-7, with D unclear. This CDR3 comprises 12 residues. Trimming pared 5 bases from V and 3 bases from J, leaving 8 bases between. In germline, CDR1 is SGHAT, CDR2 FQNNGV. The CDR3 protein is CASSGRDYEQYF. In DNA, the CDR3 is TGTGCCAGCAGCGGAAGGGACTACGAGCAGTACTTC.

V usage is TRBV12-3 or TRBV12-4 and J usage is TRBJ1-6; D is perhaps TRBD1 (5 bases). Trimming took off 6 bases at V and 0 bases at J, with 9 bases between the two ends. The CDR3 loop spans 15 amino acids. The CDR3 nucleotides are TGTGCCAGCAGCGACAGTCCCTCCTATAATTCACCCCTCCACTTT. It translates to CASSDSPSYNSPLHF.

The gene calls are TRBV15 and TRBJ1-1; D is ambiguous. The CDR3 spans 14 residues. Germline V lookup: CDR1 LNHNV, CDR2 YYDKDF (reference sequence). V gave up 2 bases and J gave up 2 bases, with 9 bases separating them. CDR3 residues: CATSRNTENTEAFF. The CDR3 nucleotides read TGTGCCACCAGCAGAAATACAGAAAACACTGAAGCTTTCTTT. Looking up the rest from reference TRBV15 and TRBJ1-1 gives the full variable domain: DAMVIQNPRYQVTQFGKPVTLSCSQTLNHNVMYWYQQKSSQAPKLLFHYYDKDFNNEADTPDNFQSRRPNTSFCFLDIRSPGLGDTAMYLCATSRNTENTEAFFGQGTRLTVV.

The V and J genes are TRBV7-2 and TRBJ2-3, with D possibly TRBD2 on 6 matching bases. Germline V gene lookup returns CDR1 SGHTA and CDR2 FQGNSA. V was pared by 4 bases and J by 10 bases, with 15 bases between. The CDR3 has 13 amino acids. The DNA of the CDR3 is TGTGCCAGCAGCTGGGCCCCCGGGAGTGCGCAGTATTTT. Residues: CASSWAPGSAQYF. Based on the CDR3 plus reference TRBV7-2 and TRBJ2-3, the full variable domain is GAGVSQSPSNKVTEKGKDVELRCDPISGHTALYWYRQSLGQGLEFLIYFQGNSAPDKSGLPSDRFSAERTGGSVSTLTIQRTQQEDSAVYLCASSWAPGSAQYFGPGTRLTVL.

The chain couples TRBV7-8 to TRBJ2-1, with a weak D call TRBD2 (5 bases). Germline V gene data show CDR1 as SGHVS and CDR2 as FQNEAQ. Trimming removed 2 bases at V and 6 bases at J, with 11 bases between. This CDR3 has 14 amino acids. The DNA of the CDR3 is TGTGCCAGCAGCTTACGAGGGCCCGGCAATGAGCAGTTCTTC. Amino acid sequence: CASSLRGPGNEQFF.

This clonotype showed up just a few times. This chain joins TRBV6-1 and TRBJ2-7; D unclear. The V end was cut by 7 bases, the J end by 3 bases, with 10 bases between. The germline V gene has CDR1 MNHNS and CDR2 SASEGT. The CDR3 spans 12 residues. The CDR3 reads CASKGSLYEQYF. CDR3 DNA sequence: TGTGCCAGCAAGGGTTCCCTCTACGAGCAGTACTTC.

The chain is built from TRBV12-3 or TRBV12-4 and TRBJ2-1; D could derive from TRBD1 or TRBD2 (5 bases each). This CDR3 contains 13 residues. Trimming pared 3 bases from V and 9 bases from J, leaving 12 bases between. CDR3 DNA sequence: TGTGCCAGCAGTTTTCAGGGAGTCGCTGAGCAGTTCTTC. Its protein is CASSFQGVAEQFF.